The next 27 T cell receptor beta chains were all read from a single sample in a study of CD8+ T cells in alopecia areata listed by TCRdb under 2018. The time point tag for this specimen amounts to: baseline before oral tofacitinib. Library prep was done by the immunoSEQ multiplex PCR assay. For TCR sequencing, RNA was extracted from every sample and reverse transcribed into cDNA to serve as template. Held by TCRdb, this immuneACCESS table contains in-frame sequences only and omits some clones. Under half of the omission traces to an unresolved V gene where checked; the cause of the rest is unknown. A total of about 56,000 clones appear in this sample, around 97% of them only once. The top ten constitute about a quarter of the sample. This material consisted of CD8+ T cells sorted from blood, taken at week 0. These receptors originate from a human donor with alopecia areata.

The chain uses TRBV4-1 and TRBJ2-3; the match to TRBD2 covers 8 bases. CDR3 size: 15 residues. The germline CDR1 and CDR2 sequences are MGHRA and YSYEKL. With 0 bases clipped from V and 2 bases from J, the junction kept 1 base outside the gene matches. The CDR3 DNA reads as TGCGCCAGCAGCCAAGAAGGACTAGCCACAGATACGCAGTATTTT. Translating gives CASSQEGLATDTQYF.

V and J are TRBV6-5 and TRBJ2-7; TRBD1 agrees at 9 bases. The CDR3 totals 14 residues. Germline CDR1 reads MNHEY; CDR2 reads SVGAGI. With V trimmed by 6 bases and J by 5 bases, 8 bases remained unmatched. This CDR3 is CASRDPGQGDEQYF. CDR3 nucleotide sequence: TGTGCCAGCAGGGATCCGGGACAGGGCGACGAGCAGTACTTC.

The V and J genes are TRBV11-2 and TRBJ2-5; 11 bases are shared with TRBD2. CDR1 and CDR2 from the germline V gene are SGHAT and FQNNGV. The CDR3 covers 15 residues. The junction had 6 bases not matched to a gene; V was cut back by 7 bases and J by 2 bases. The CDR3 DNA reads TGTGCCAGCACCCCTAGCGGGGGGATTCAAGAGACCCAGTACTTC. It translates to CASTPSGGIQETQYF.

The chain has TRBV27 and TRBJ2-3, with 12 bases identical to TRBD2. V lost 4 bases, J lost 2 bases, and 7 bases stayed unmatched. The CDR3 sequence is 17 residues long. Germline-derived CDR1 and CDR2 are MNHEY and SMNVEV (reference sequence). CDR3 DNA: TGTGCCAGCAGTTACCAGACTAGCGGGGGACTCACAGATACGCAGTATTTT. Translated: CASSYQTSGGLTDTQYF.

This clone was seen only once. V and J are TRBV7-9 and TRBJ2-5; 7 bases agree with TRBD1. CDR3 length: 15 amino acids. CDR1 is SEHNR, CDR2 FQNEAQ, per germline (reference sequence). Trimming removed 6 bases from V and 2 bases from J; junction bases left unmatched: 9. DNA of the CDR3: TGTGCCAGCAGTTCCCGGACAGGTCTACAAGAGACCCAGTACTTC. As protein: CASSSRTGLQETQYF. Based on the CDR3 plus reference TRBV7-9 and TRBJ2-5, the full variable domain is DTGVSQNPRHKITKRGQNVTFRCDPISEHNRLYWYRQTLGQGPEFLTYFQNEAQLEKSRLLSDRFSAERPKGSFSTLEIQRTEQGDSAMYLCASSSRTGLQETQYFGPGTRLLVL.

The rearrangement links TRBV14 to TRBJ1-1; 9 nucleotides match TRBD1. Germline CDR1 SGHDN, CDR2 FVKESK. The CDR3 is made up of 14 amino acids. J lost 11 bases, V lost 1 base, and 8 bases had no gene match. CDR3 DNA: TGTGCCAGCAGCCAAGTACAGGGGGCGAGTAGGGCTTTCTTT. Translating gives CASSQVQGASRAFF.

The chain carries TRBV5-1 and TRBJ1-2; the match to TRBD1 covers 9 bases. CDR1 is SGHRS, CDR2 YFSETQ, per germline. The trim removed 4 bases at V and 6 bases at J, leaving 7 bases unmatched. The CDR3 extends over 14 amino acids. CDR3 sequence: CASSPGTGLDGYTF. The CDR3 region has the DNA TGCGCCAGCAGCCCGGGGACAGGGTTGGATGGCTACACCTTC.

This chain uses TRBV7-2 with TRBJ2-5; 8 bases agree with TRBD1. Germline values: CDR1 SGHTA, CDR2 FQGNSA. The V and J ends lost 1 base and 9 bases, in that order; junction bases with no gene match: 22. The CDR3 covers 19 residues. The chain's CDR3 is CASSLVLRRVQGDWEAQYF. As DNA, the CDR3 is TGTGCCAGCAGCTTAGTTCTCAGGAGAGTACAGGGGGATTGGGAGGCCCAGTACTTC.

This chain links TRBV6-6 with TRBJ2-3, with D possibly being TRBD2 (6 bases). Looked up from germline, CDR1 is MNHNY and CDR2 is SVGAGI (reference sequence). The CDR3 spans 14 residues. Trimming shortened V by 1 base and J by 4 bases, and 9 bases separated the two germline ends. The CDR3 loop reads CASSYFGEADTQYF. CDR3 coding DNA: TGTGCCAGCAGTTACTTCGGGGAGGCAGATACGCAGTATTTT.

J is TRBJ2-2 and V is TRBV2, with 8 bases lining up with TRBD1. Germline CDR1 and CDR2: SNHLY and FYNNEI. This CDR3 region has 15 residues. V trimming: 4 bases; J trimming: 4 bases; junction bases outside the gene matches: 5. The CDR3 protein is CASSVWDRTTGELFF. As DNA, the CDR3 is TGTGCCAGCAGTGTATGGGACAGGACCACCGGGGAGCTGTTTTTT.

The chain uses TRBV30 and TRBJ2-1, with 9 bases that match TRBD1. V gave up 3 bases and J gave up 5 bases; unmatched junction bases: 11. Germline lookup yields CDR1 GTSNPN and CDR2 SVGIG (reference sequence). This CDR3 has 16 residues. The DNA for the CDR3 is TGTGCCTGGAGATCAAGCGACAGGGGGAGAAACAATGAGCAGTTCTTC. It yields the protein CAWRSSDRGRNNEQFF.

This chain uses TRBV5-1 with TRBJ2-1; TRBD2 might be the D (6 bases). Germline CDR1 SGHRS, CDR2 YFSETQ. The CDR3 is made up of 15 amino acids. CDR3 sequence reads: CALPPGYRGRNEQFF. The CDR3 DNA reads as TGCGCACTTCCCCCTGGGTACCGGGGGAGGAATGAGCAGTTCTTC.

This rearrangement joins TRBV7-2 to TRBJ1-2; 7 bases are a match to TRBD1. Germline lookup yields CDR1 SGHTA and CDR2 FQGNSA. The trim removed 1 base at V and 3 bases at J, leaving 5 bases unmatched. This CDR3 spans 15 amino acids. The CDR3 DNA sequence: TGTGCCAGCAGCTTAGGTACAGGGGTGGACTATGGCTACACCTTC. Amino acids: CASSLGTGVDYGYTF.

The CDR3 nucleotides read TGTGCCAGCAGTGAAGCGGACGGGGGAGACGAGCAGTACTTC. It yields the protein CASSEADGGDEQYF. J is TRBJ2-7 and V is TRBV2; possible D gene TRBD2, 6 bases. CDR1 and CDR2 from the germline V gene are SNHLY and FYNNEI. Trimming shortened V by 0 bases and J by 5 bases, and 11 bases separated the two germline ends. CDR3 size: 14 residues.

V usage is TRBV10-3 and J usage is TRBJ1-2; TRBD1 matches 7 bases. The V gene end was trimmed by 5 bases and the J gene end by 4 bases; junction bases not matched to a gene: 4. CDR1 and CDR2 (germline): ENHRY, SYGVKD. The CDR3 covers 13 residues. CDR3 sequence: CAISKGGSYGYTF. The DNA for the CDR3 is TGTGCCATCAGTAAAGGGGGCTCCTATGGCTACACCTTC.

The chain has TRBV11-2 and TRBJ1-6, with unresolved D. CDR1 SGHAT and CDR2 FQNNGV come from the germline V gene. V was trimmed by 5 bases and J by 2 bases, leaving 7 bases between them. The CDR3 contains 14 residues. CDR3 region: CASSRRPYNSPLHF. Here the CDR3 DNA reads TGTGCCAGCAGCCGTCGGCCCTATAATTCACCCCTCCACTTT.

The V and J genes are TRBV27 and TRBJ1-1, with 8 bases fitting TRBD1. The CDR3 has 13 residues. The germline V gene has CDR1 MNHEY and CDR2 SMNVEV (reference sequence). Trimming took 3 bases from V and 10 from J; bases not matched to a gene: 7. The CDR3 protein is CASSLYRGKLAFF. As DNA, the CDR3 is TGTGCCAGCAGTTTGTACAGGGGGAAATTAGCTTTCTTT.

The CDR3 reads CASSQVQGREQYF. For the CDR3, the DNA is TGCGCCAGCAGCCAAGTTCAGGGGCGCGAGCAGTACTTC. The V and J genes are TRBV4-3 and TRBJ2-7; D is perhaps TRBD1 (6 bases). This CDR3 is built from 13 residues. Per germline, CDR1 LGHNA and CDR2 YSLEER. The germline V and J ends were trimmed by 1 base and 6 bases, with 10 bases remaining between them.

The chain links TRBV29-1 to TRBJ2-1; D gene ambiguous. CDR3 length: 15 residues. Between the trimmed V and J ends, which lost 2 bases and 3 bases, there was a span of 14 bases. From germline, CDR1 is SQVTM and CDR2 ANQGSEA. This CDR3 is CSVEKTGSNYNEQFF. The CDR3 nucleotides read TGCAGCGTTGAAAAGACCGGTAGTAACTACAATGAGCAGTTCTTC.

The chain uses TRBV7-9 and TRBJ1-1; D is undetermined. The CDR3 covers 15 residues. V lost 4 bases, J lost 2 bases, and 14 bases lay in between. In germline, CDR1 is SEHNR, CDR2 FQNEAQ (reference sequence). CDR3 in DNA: TGTGCCAGCAGCTCCCCGCGGCAGTACAACACTGAAGCTTTCTTT. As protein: CASSSPRQYNTEAFF.

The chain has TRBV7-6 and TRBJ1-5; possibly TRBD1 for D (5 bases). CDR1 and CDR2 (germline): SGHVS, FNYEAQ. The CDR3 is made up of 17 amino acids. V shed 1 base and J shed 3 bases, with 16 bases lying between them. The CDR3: CASSLVLGGVNNQPQHF. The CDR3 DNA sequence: TGTGCCAGCAGCTTAGTGTTGGGGGGGGTTAACAATCAGCCCCAGCATTTT.

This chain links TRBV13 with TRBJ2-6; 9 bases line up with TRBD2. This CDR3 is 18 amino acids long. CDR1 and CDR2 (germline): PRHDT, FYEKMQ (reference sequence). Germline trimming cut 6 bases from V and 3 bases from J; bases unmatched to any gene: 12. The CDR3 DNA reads TGTGCCAGCAGTTCCGGGACTAGCTCCCCAGGTGGGGCCAACGTCCTGACTTTC. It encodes CASSSGTSSPGGANVLTF.

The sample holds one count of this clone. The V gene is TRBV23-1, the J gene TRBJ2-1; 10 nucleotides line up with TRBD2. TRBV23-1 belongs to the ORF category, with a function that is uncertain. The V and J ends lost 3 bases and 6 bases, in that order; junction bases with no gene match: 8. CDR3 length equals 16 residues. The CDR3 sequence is CASSQKAGGLSNEQFF. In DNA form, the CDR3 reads TGCGCCAGCAGTCAGAAAGCGGGGGGGCTTTCCAATGAGCAGTTCTTC.

CDR3 sequence: CASSFIGAPLTDTQYF. Here the CDR3 DNA reads TGTGCCAGCAGCTTCATAGGGGCCCCCCTAACAGATACGCAGTATTTT. The V and J genes are TRBV5-4 and TRBJ2-3, with D possibly being TRBD1 (5 bases). The ends were cut back, 2 bases at V and 3 bases at J, with 16 bases in the middle. The CDR3 is 16 amino acids. Looked up from germline, CDR1 is SGHNT and CDR2 is YYREEE (reference sequence).

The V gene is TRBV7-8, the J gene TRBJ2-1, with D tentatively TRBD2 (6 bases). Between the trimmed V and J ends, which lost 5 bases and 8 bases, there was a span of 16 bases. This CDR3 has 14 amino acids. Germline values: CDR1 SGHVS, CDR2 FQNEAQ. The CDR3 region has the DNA TGTGCCAGCAGCCCCTTCGCCGGCGGGGATGAGCAGTTCTTC. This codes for CASSPFAGGDEQFF.

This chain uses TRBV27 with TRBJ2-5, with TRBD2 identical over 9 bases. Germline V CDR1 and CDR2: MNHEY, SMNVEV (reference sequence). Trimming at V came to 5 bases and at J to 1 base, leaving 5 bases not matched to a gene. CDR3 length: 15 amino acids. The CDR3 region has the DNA TGTGCCAGCAGTACTAGCGGGTGGACCCAAGAGACCCAGTACTTC. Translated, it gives CASSTSGWTQETQYF.

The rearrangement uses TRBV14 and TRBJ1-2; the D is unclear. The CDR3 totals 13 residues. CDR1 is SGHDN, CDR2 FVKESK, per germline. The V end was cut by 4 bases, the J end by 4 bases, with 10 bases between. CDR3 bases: TGTGCCAGCAGCCGCTCTTCAGCCTATGGCTACACCTTC. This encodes CASSRSSAYGYTF.